This TCR beta chain was observed in a study of blood T cell repertoires in COVID-19. About the research overall: Samples of COVID-19 (acute and convalescent) were obtained from the United States, Italy and Spain. Sample material is recorded as cDNA or gDNA derived from T cells, B-cell-depleted T cells, or PBMCs.

V was clipped by 2 bases and J by 3 bases, with 10 bases between them. Looked up from germline, CDR1 is SGHRS and CDR2 is YFSETQ. The length of the CDR3 is 14 residues. Original methodology: Reference gene primer amplification gave nucleated cell count estimates. TCRdb's copy holds only in-frame clones and misses some; the assay was immunoSEQ multiplex PCR. The V and J calls and clone size are taken from that table; D and trimming were inferred from the DNA. This sample carries roughly 310,000 clones, 85% to 90% of them seen once, and the ten largest clones take less than 3.5%. Patients in Seattle were enrolled during active infection, then followed longitudinally.

The specimen sequenced was peripheral blood. The sequence came from a woman in her thirties with COVID-19, enrolled during active disease. V and J are TRBV5-1 and TRBJ2-3, with D possibly matching TRBD2 (6 bases). The CDR3, as DNA: TGCGCCAGCAGCTTTCCTCGGGAGACAGATACGCAGTATTTT. This sequence encodes CASSFPRETDTQYF.